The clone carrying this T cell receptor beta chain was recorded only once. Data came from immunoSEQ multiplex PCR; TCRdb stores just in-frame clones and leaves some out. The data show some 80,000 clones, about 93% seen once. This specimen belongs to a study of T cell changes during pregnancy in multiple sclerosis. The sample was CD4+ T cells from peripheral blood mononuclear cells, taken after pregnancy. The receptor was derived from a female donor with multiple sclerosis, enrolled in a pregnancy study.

The CDR3 region has the DNA TGTGCCAGCAGTGCGACATCCCCCTACGAGCAGTACTTC. It translates to CASSATSPYEQYF. The V call is TRBV28, the J call TRBJ2-7; D ambiguous. Deletions cut 5 bases from V and 2 bases from J, with 10 bases between. The CDR3 totals 13 residues. Germline V CDR1 and CDR2: MDHEN, SYDVKM.